This T cell receptor beta chain stems from a study of T cells in localized non-small cell lung cancer. V lost 1 base, J lost 5 bases, and 18 bases lay in between. The V gene's germline CDR1 is SGHDT and CDR2 YYEEEE. The CDR3 loop spans 16 amino acids. Using immunoSEQ multiplex PCR, the repertoire was profiled, and TCRdb retains in-frame clones only, with some absent. Of roughly 25,000 clones listed, about 90% are singletons. Points from the study as a whole: Those with higher blood T cell density had longer overall survival. It was uninvolved adjacent lung that showed the highest T cell clonality, exceeding tumor.

Comments on this clone: Its specificity is unknown.

This specimen consisted of peripheral blood, obtained before any cancer treatment. The TCR sequence derives from a woman between 35 and 70 years old with stage I lung adenocarcinoma. The genes are TRBV5-6 and TRBJ1-2, with D maybe TRBD1 (6 bases). The CDR3, as DNA: TGTGCCAGCAGCTTGTTGGGGGGCAGGGCGAAGTATGGCTACACCTTC. It specifies CASSLLGGRAKYGYTF.